This is a list of T cell receptor beta chains from one sample in a study of cytomegalovirus exposure and HLA in healthy donors. Clones were sequenced by immunoSEQ multiplex PCR, and TCRdb holds only the in-frame ones, with some missing. Seen here are approximately 91,000 clones, roughly nine tenths observed once, and the top ten hold roughly 8.3%. The sequenced material came from PBMCs. The receptors originated from a man aged 25 to 45 in good health and CMV-seropositive. The CDR3 runs from the conserved cysteine through the conserved F or W. Each record gives: CDR3 DNA, CDR3 protein, D gene, J gene, clone size, V gene. D genes are given only for firm matches. The size field is filled for only some rows; it gives once, few, many or a size class.

TGTGCCAGCAGCTTACTAGACTCCCCCGGAGAAAAACTGTTTTTT	CASSLLDSPGEKLFF	NA	TRBJ1-4	NA	TRBV11-2
TGTGCCAGCAGTGTAGCGGGGGTATTTAATGAGCAGTTCTTC	CASSVAGVFNEQFF	TRBD2	TRBJ2-1	NA	TRBV6-5
TGTGCCAGCAGTACTCGACAGGGGTCAGTGTATGGCTACACCTTC	CASSTRQGSVYGYTF	TRBD1	TRBJ1-2	NA	TRBV28
TGTGCCAGCAGCCCGAGGGACAGGGAGAACACTGAAGCTTTCTTT	CASSPRDRENTEAFF	TRBD1	TRBJ1-1	NA	TRBV14
TGTGCCAGCAGCTTAGCGGCAGTCGAAGAGACCCAGTACTTC	CASSLAAVEETQYF	NA	TRBJ2-5	NA	TRBV7-2
TGTGCCAGCAGTGAATGGGGACAGGGGGGGGATACGCAGTATTTT	CASSEWGQGGDTQYF	TRBD1	TRBJ2-3	NA	TRBV6-1
TGTGCCAGCAGCGTAGGGGCGGGGCGCGACTATGGCTACACCTTC	CASSVGAGRDYGYTF	NA	TRBJ1-2	NA	TRBV9
TGTGCCAGCAGTTCCCCAACCGGGAGGGCCAATCTCGGGGAGCTGTTTTTT	CASSSPTGRANLGELFF	TRBD2	TRBJ2-2	NA	TRBV27
TGTGCCAGCAGTATGCAGTCAAACGCGAACACCGGGGAGCTGTTTTTT	CASSMQSNANTGELFF	NA	TRBJ2-2	few	TRBV6-4
TGTGCCAGCAGCGTAGTGCCAGGGACAGCCGGGGGCTATGGCTACACCTTC	CASSVVPGTAGGYGYTF	TRBD1	TRBJ1-2	NA	TRBV9
TGTGCCAGCAGCTTACCGACTAGCGGGAGGACCCCGCGATACAATGAGCAGTTCTTC	CASSLPTSGRTPRYNEQFF	TRBD2	TRBJ2-1	once	TRBV7-2
TGTGCCAGCAGTTTATCCGGACAGAGTGAGCAGTACTTC	CASSLSGQSEQYF	NA	TRBJ2-7	NA	TRBV27
TGCGCCAGCAGCTGGACAGGGGGGAGAGGGACTGAAGCTTTCTTT	CASSWTGGRGTEAFF	TRBD1	TRBJ1-1	NA	TRBV5-1
TGTGCCAGCAGGGGACTGATGAACACTGAAGCTTTCTTT	CASRGLMNTEAFF	NA	TRBJ1-1	NA	TRBV2
TGTGCCAGCTCCGACACGACAGGGACTAACTATGGCTACACCTTC	CASSDTTGTNYGYTF	TRBD1	TRBJ1-2	NA	TRBV18
TGTGCCTGGTGGACAGGATCGTATGGCTACACCTTC	CAWWTGSYGYTF	TRBD1	TRBJ1-2	NA	TRBV30
TGCGCCAGCAGTGAGTCGGAGATTCTGAAGGGCTACACCTTC	CASSESEILKGYTF	NA	TRBJ1-2	few	TRBV10-2
TGTGCCTGGAGTGTACTGGGCGTCTATAATTCACCCCTCCACTTT	CAWSVLGVYNSPLHF	NA	TRBJ1-6	NA	TRBV30
TGTGCCATCAGTGAGGGACAGGGAGGCTATGGCTACACCTTC	CAISEGQGGYGYTF	TRBD1	TRBJ1-2	NA	TRBV10-3
TGTGCCAGCAGTTACTTCCAGGGATTCGCGAACTATGGCTACACCTTC	CASSYFQGFANYGYTF	NA	TRBJ1-2	NA	TRBV6-5
TGTGCCATCGGGACAGGGAACGAGCAGTACTTC	CAIGTGNEQYF	TRBD1	TRBJ2-7	NA	TRBV28
TGTGCCAGCAGCATTCAGGGGGCTCAAGCCTACGAGCAGTACTTC	CASSIQGAQAYEQYF	TRBD1	TRBJ2-7	NA	TRBV28
TGTGCCAGCAGTGACCCACTATCGGGGTCAGATACGCAGTATTTT	CASSDPLSGSDTQYF	NA	TRBJ2-3	NA	TRBV6-4